These 16 T cell receptor beta chains share one sample of origin, sequenced in a study of blood T cell repertoires in COVID-19 (dated by TCRdb to 2018 to 2020). The receptor library was made with the immunoSEQ multiplex PCR assay. Here the immuneACCESS table is served through TCRdb, limited to in-frame sequences with V and J called. Missing clones are a known gap in these copies; in checked studies unresolved V genes cover under half, and the rest lacks a known reason. The sample includes some 65,000 clones, with around 85% observed a single time. Of the sample, 16% is held by the ten largest clones. The sample taken for sequencing was peripheral blood. The receptor set was obtained from a man aged 40-50 years with COVID-19, enrolled during active disease.

The chain is built from TRBV3-1 (or the pseudogene TRBV3-2) and TRBJ1-2, with TRBD1 matching 7 bases. V was clipped by 2 bases and J by 2 bases; unmatched bases: 11. Germline CDR1 LGHDT, CDR2 YNNKEL (reference sequence). This CDR3 contains 17 residues. CDR3 bases: TGTGCCAGCAGCCAACAACAGGGGTCCCGAAGGAACTATGGCTACACCTTC. The encoded protein is CASSQQQGSRRNYGYTF.

This sequence joins TRBV28 and TRBJ2-7, with D perhaps TRBD1 (5 bases). V lost 2 bases to trimming and J lost 2 bases, with 13 bases between them. Germline CDR1 and CDR2: MDHEN and SYDVKM. The CDR3 has 15 amino acids. This CDR3 reads CASSLVASGPYEQYF. CDR3 DNA: TGTGCCAGCAGTTTAGTAGCCTCAGGGCCCTACGAGCAGTACTTC.

In nucleotides, the CDR3 is TGTGCCAGTAGTATAGATCCGGGGACAGCTGACGAGCAGTACTTC. Its translation: CASSIDPGTADEQYF. The rearrangement links TRBV19 to TRBJ2-7; 7 positions agree with TRBD1. From germline, CDR1 is LNHDA and CDR2 SQIVND (reference sequence). J was trimmed by 5 bases and V by 0 bases; bases with no gene match: 7. CDR3 length: 15 amino acids.

The V and J genes are TRBV11-3 and TRBJ2-5; D call uncertain. Germline CDR1 reads SGHNT; CDR2 reads YENEEA. V dropped 6 bases and J dropped 0 bases, with 8 bases sitting between them. The CDR3 totals 13 residues. CDR3 sequence: CASSLMNQETQYF. The CDR3 DNA reads as TGTGCCAGCAGTCTAATGAACCAAGAGACCCAGTACTTC.

The chain carries TRBV10-3 and TRBJ1-1; the match to TRBD1 covers 8 bases. V gave up 3 bases and J gave up 1 base; unmatched junction bases: 4. The CDR3 runs to 15 residues. Germline V gives CDR1 ENHRY, CDR2 SYGVKD. CDR3 in amino acids: CAISERGTGNTEAFF. CDR3 DNA sequence: TGTGCCATCAGTGAAAGAGGGACAGGGAACACTGAAGCTTTCTTT.

This clone appeared a few times. The identical CDR3 is also encoded by other nucleotide sequences in the sample. This chain joins TRBV3-1 (or the pseudogene TRBV3-2) and TRBJ2-1; D ambiguous. V shed 2 bases and J shed 4 bases, with 3 bases lying between them. The CDR3 extends over 12 amino acids. Germline V gene data show CDR1 as LGHDT and CDR2 as YNNKEL (reference sequence). The CDR3 nucleotides are TGTGCCAGCAGCCAACAGTACAATGAGCAGTTCTTC. It yields the protein CASSQQYNEQFF.

The V call is TRBV5-5, the J call TRBJ2-7; TRBD2 might be the D (5 bases). V was shortened by 3 bases and J by 3 bases, with 13 bases between the two germline ends. CDR3 size: 14 residues. In germline, CDR1 is SGHKS, CDR2 YYEKEE (reference sequence). CDR3 amino acids: CASSWTAVYYEQYF. The CDR3, as DNA: TGTGCCAGCAGCTGGACTGCGGTCTACTACGAGCAGTACTTC. Drawing the rest from reference TRBV5-5 and TRBJ2-7, the complete variable domain is DAGVTQSPTHLIKTRGQQVTLRCSPISGHKSVSWYQQVLGQGPQFIFQYYEKEERGRGNFPDRFSARQFPNYSSELNVNALLLGDSALYLCASSWTAVYYEQYFGPGTRLTVT.

The chain has TRBV10-1 and TRBJ2-2; a weak D match, TRBD1 (6 bases). The germline V gene encodes CDR1 WNHNN and CDR2 SYGVQD (reference sequence). The CDR3 loop spans 16 amino acids. V gave up 4 bases and J gave up 1 base, with 13 bases separating them. CDR3 in amino acids: CASSVGARQNTGELFF. In nucleotides, the CDR3 is TGCGCCAGCAGTGTGGGGGCCCGGCAGAACACCGGGGAGCTGTTTTTT.

The gene calls are TRBV7-3 and TRBJ1-1, with a tentative D call TRBD1 (5 bases). The V gene's germline CDR1 is SGHTA and CDR2 FQGTGA. V lost 5 bases and J 4 bases, leaving 11 bases between the germline ends. This CDR3 comprises 13 residues. The CDR3 DNA follows: TGTGCCAGCAGCCCACATCAGGGCACTGAAGCTTTCTTT. This encodes CASSPHQGTEAFF.

This sequence joins TRBV28 and TRBJ1-1; the D gene is possibly TRBD1 (5 bases). The CDR3 totals 14 residues. Per germline, CDR1 MDHEN and CDR2 SYDVKM. Trimming removed 4 bases at V and 7 bases at J, with 16 bases between. The CDR3 here is CASSWGGLMDEAFF. The CDR3 DNA reads as TGTGCCAGCAGTTGGGGGGGTTTAATGGATGAAGCTTTCTTT. Combining the CDR3 with reference TRBV28 and TRBJ1-1 gives the whole variable domain DVKVTQSSRYLVKRTGEKVFLECVQDMDHENMFWYRQDPGLGLRLIYFSYDVKMKEKGDIPEGYSVSREKKERFSLILESASTNQTSMYLCASSWGGLMDEAFFGQGTRLTVV.

This rearrangement joins TRBV23-1 to TRBJ1-1; 7 bases match TRBD1. TRBV23-1 is known as an ORF, though its function is uncertain. This CDR3 has 14 residues. The trim removed 5 bases at V and 3 bases at J, leaving 6 bases unmatched. CDR3 sequence: CASSTGDGDTEAFF. As DNA, the CDR3 is TGCGCCAGCAGTACAGGGGACGGAGACACTGAAGCTTTCTTT.

Worth noting for this clone: One end of the junction is discordant with germline, which a read error may explain. The chain uses TRBV9 and TRBJ2-5; 9 bases map to TRBD2. Germline CDR1 reads SGDLS; CDR2 reads YYNGEE. The CDR3 loop spans 15 amino acids. CDR3 sequence (DNA): TGTGCCAGCAGCGGTCAACGGGCAGCGGGGGGCCCGGCACACTTC. Its translation: CASSGQRAAGGPAHF. The full variable domain, with the rest looked up from reference TRBV9 and TRBJ2-5, is DSGVTQTPKHLITATGQRVTLRCSPRSGDLSVYWYQQSLDQGLQFLIQYYNGEERAKGNILERFSAQQFPDLHSELNLSSLELGDSALYFCASSGQRAAGGPAHFGPGTRLLVL.

This clone was counted a few times. The V gene is TRBV5-1, the J gene TRBJ2-2, with a possible D match to TRBD2 (5 bases). There are 15 residues in the CDR3. V shed 0 bases and J shed 1 base, with 7 bases lying between them. Germline V gene lookup returns CDR1 SGHRS and CDR2 YFSETQ. In DNA form, the CDR3 reads TGCGCCAGCAGCTTGGGAGGAGGGAACACCGGGGAGCTGTTTTTT. It is translated as CASSLGGGNTGELFF.

This clone was detected a few times. The chain links TRBV27 to TRBJ1-5, with D uncertain. The CDR3 loop spans 15 amino acids. In germline, CDR1 is MNHEY, CDR2 SMNVEV (reference sequence). The V end was cut by 1 base, the J end by 4 bases, with 11 bases between. The CDR3 sequence is CASSLWGGINQPQHF. CDR3 DNA: TGTGCCAGCAGTTTATGGGGAGGGATAAATCAGCCCCAGCATTTT.

The V and J genes are TRBV6-1 and TRBJ1-6, with a tentative D call TRBD1 (6 bases). V lost 1 base and J lost 7, with 11 bases in between. The CDR3 has 15 amino acids. Germline loops: CDR1 MNHNS, CDR2 SASEGT. The CDR3 loop reads CASSEVTGNNSPLHF. CDR3 DNA sequence: TGTGCCAGCAGTGAAGTCACAGGGAACAATTCACCCCTCCACTTT.

Of note for this clone: Other DNA sequences from this sample encode an identical CDR3 as well. The chain recombines TRBV18 with TRBJ2-5, with no clear D. The germline V and J ends were trimmed by 0 bases and 2 bases, with 7 bases remaining between them. CDR1 KGHSH and CDR2 LQKENI come from the germline V gene. CDR3 length equals 14 residues. CDR3: CASSPPGRQETQYF. The CDR3 DNA sequence: TGTGCCAGCTCACCACCCGGCAGGCAAGAGACCCAGTACTTC.